What follows are 8 T cell receptor beta chains derived from one specimen sequenced in a study of blood T cell repertoires in COVID-19. Sequenced by immunoSEQ multiplex PCR; TCRdb stores in-frame clones only, minus some. The data contain approximately 150,000 clones, 75% to 90% of them singletons. The sequenced material came from peripheral blood. The receptors come from a human donor in a cohort sampled during active COVID-19.

The chain employs TRBV24-1 and TRBJ2-1; D is unclear. The CDR3 length is 13 residues. Germline V gives CDR1 KGHDR, CDR2 SFDVKD. V was pared by 5 bases and J by 0 bases, with 4 bases between. The CDR3 protein is CATSASSYNEQFF. The CDR3 DNA reads as TGTGCCACCAGTGCTAGCTCCTACAATGAGCAGTTCTTC.

The chain recombines TRBV18 with TRBJ2-2; no definite D call. Between the trimmed V and J ends, which lost 0 bases and 9 bases, there was a span of 5 bases. CDR1 is KGHSH, CDR2 LQKENI, per germline. The CDR3 covers 12 residues. CDR3 sequence: CASSPPSRELFF. In nucleotides, the CDR3 is TGTGCCAGCTCACCACCTAGCCGGGAGCTGTTTTTT.

The rearrangement links TRBV19 to TRBJ2-7; D gene unclear. Per germline, CDR1 LNHDA and CDR2 SQIVND (reference sequence). The V gene lost 5 bases and the J gene lost 0 bases, with 8 bases spanning the gap. The CDR3 has 13 residues. The CDR3 spells CASSATVSYEQYF. In nucleotides, the CDR3 is TGTGCCAGTAGTGCAACAGTCTCCTACGAGCAGTACTTC.

This sequence joins TRBV5-5 and TRBJ2-7, with D tentatively TRBD1 (5 bases). Germline CDR1 is SGHKS and CDR2 is YYEKEE (reference sequence). The CDR3 covers 15 residues. Trimming took off 4 bases at V and 0 bases at J, with 14 bases between the two ends. The CDR3 DNA follows: TGTGCCAGCAGCCCGACAGTAGTTCGCTCCTACGAGCAGTACTTC. This translates into CASSPTVVRSYEQYF.

CDR3 in DNA: TGCGCCAGCAGCCAAGATCGGGACTTACAAGAGACCCAGTACTTC. This encodes CASSQDRDLQETQYF. The chain joins TRBV4-1 to TRBJ2-5; D may be TRBD2 (6 bases). The V end lost 0 bases, the J end lost 2 bases, and 10 bases lay between the germline ends. This CDR3 has 15 residues. Germline lookup yields CDR1 MGHRA and CDR2 YSYEKL.

There are many counts of this clone. Here the CDR3 reads CAWSLAGVSTDTQYF. The DNA for the CDR3 is TGTGCCTGGAGTCTGGCGGGCGTTAGCACAGATACGCAGTATTTT. V gene TRBV30 combines with J gene TRBJ2-3, with D possibly TRBD2 on 5 matching bases. The CDR3 sequence is 15 residues long. Germline CDR1 reads GTSNPN; CDR2 reads SVGIG (reference sequence). V was clipped by 2 bases and J by 0 bases, with 12 bases between them.

The chain uses TRBV6-6 and TRBJ2-5, with 10 bases that match TRBD1. V lost 0 bases to trimming and J lost 5 bases; unmatched junction nucleotides: 6. This CDR3 has 16 residues. The V gene's germline CDR1 is MNHNY and CDR2 SVGAGI (reference sequence). The CDR3 DNA reads TGTGCCAGCAGTTACTCTCTCGGGACAGGGGTGGAGACCCAGTACTTC. Residues: CASSYSLGTGVETQYF.

The V and J genes are TRBV5-1 and TRBJ2-5, with 8 bases matching TRBD1. Germline-derived CDR1 and CDR2 are SGHRS and YFSETQ. The length of the CDR3 is 15 residues. After removal of 2 bases from V and 5 bases from J, the junction contained 8 bases not matched to a gene. This CDR3 is CASSFGQGAAETQYF. The CDR3 nucleotides read TGCGCCAGCAGCTTCGGCCAGGGGGCAGCTGAGACCCAGTACTTC. Full variable domain (rest looked up from reference TRBV5-1 and TRBJ2-5): KAGVTQTPRYLIKTRGQQVTLSCSPISGHRSVSWYQQTPGQGLQFLFEYFSETQRNKGNFPGRFSGRQFSNSRSEMNVSTLELGDSALYLCASSFGQGAAETQYFGPGTRLLVL.